The TCR beta chain described here comes from a study of technical replicates of blood from several donors. The repertoire was sequenced with immunoSEQ multiplex PCR; TCRdb's copy has only in-frame clones and lacks some. The table has around 17,000 clones, roughly four fifths seen once; the top ten hold 10%. Germline loops: CDR1 LNHDA, CDR2 SQIVND (reference sequence). The CDR3 totals 16 residues. V lost 1 base, J lost 5 bases, and 6 bases stayed unmatched. This clone was counted only a few times. The rearrangement links TRBV19 to TRBJ1-5; 9 bases map to TRBD1. This sequence originates from a human donor in good health. Some clones in this sample may be carry-over from other donors' samples. Sequences were obtained from PBMCs. CDR3 in DNA: TGTGCCAGTAGTATAGGTACCGGGACAGGGTATCAGCCCCAGCATTTT. Its translation: CASSIGTGTGYQPQHF.